In its sample, the clone carrying this T cell receptor beta chain was seen a few times. This sample was included in a study of T-cell memory formation after mild COVID-19. The CDR3 is 19 residues long. The V gene's germline CDR1 is SGHVS and CDR2 FNYEAQ. The V and J ends lost 3 bases and 3 bases, in that order; junction bases with no gene match: 17. TCRdb reprocessed the 5' RACE reads with MiXCR, giving one entry per CDR3 protein. The data contain around 110,000 distinct CDR3 sequences, about 15% of them singletons. Input material: PBMCs or a T cell subset sorted from them (not recorded which). The receptor was derived from an adult woman who had mild COVID-19 (a few samples of this study predate the infection). Cell type and time point are not known. The rearrangement uses TRBV7-6 and TRBJ2-3, with 8 nucleotides matching TRBD2. CDR3 in DNA: TGTGCCAGCAGCTTTCTCATAGAGGCCCGGACTAGCCAGACAGATACGCAGTATTTT. It encodes CASSFLIEARTSQTDTQYF.